These 15 T cell receptor beta chains were all obtained from the same sample, sequenced in a study of identifying expanded T cells in peripheral blood. Some clones are missing from TCRdb's copy, which holds only in-frame ones; the method was immunoSEQ multiplex PCR. The sample lists about 89,000 clones; about 90% were seen once. The sequencing input was blood. All receptors come from a person aged 18 to 75 in good health.

The V gene is TRBV7-8, the J gene TRBJ1-3; 7 bases map to TRBD1. The J segment lost 7 bases and the V segment lost 4 bases, leaving 10 bases of the junction unmatched. Germline CDR1 is SGHVS and CDR2 is FQNEAQ. The CDR3 is made up of 15 amino acids. The CDR3 DNA is TGTGCCAGCAGCTCCCTAACAGGGGACGGGAACACCATATATTTT. It codes for CASSSLTGDGNTIYF.

The J gene is TRBJ1-1, the V gene TRBV6-1, with TRBD1 matching over 7 bases. V shed 1 base and J 2 bases; nucleotides not matched to a gene: 10. CDR1 MNHNS and CDR2 SASEGT come from the germline V gene. The CDR3 runs to 17 residues. CDR3 loop: CASSEGLGQRLNTEAFF. The CDR3 DNA follows: TGTGCCAGCAGTGAAGGGTTGGGACAGCGGCTTAACACTGAAGCTTTCTTT.

The chain joins TRBV27 to TRBJ2-3; 10 bases are shared with TRBD2. CDR3 length equals 16 residues. Germline CDR1 is MNHEY and CDR2 is SMNVEV (reference sequence). After removal of 6 bases from V and 5 bases from J, the junction contained 11 bases not matched to a gene. The CDR3 here is CASSKGAGGVRDTQYF. In DNA form, the CDR3 reads TGTGCCAGCAGCAAAGGAGCGGGGGGGGTTCGAGATACGCAGTATTTT.

The chain recombines TRBV29-1 with TRBJ1-1, with D possibly matching TRBD1 (5 bases). The CDR3 is 15 amino acids. Germline CDR1 SQVTM, CDR2 ANQGSEA. V was trimmed by 5 bases and J by 4 bases, leaving 20 bases between them. Here the CDR3 reads CSVPNRQRAATEAFF. As DNA, the CDR3 is TGCAGCGTTCCAAACAGGCAGAGGGCAGCCACTGAAGCTTTCTTT.

About this clone: The junction departs from the called germline gene at one end, perhaps through a read error. The CDR3 nucleotides read TGTGCCAGCAGTGGGGGGGACAGCCCCCGTGCACATCTCTTT. Its protein is CASSGGDSPRAHLF. The rearrangement uses TRBV25-1 and TRBJ1-1; 7 nucleotides match TRBD1. Germline CDR1 MGHDK, CDR2 SYGVNS. There are 14 residues in the CDR3.

This chain links TRBV10-3 with TRBJ1-1, with 9 bases matching TRBD1. The CDR3 contains 15 residues. CDR1 is ENHRY, CDR2 SYGVKD, per germline. V shed 4 bases and J 10 bases; nucleotides not matched to a gene: 13. This CDR3 is CAISGMDRGTAGAFF. The CDR3 DNA reads TGTGCCATCAGTGGAATGGACAGGGGAACGGCGGGAGCTTTCTTT.

The chain carries TRBV10-1 and TRBJ2-3, with D hard to call. This CDR3 has 13 residues. Deletions cut 2 bases from V and 8 bases from J, with 11 bases between. The germline CDR1 and CDR2 sequences are WNHNN and SYGVQD (reference sequence). In nucleotides, the CDR3 is TGCGCCAGCAGTGAGAGGGCAGCAGGTACGCAGTATTTT. This gives the protein CASSERAAGTQYF.

The chain joins TRBV5-4 to TRBJ2-7; D uncertain. Germline V CDR1 and CDR2: SGHNT, YYREEE (reference sequence). The germline V and J ends were trimmed by 0 bases and 5 bases, with 6 bases remaining between them. The CDR3 is made up of 12 amino acids. The CDR3 sequence: CASSLVRDEQYF. The CDR3, as DNA: TGTGCCAGCAGCTTGGTACGGGACGAGCAGTACTTC.

The chain couples TRBV27 to TRBJ2-7, with 9 nucleotides matching TRBD2. J lost 3 bases, V lost 5 bases, and 8 bases had no gene match. Germline V gives CDR1 MNHEY, CDR2 SMNVEV (reference sequence). The CDR3 loop spans 15 amino acids. CDR3 DNA sequence: TGTGCCAGCAGTGCATCAGCGGGGGGCGGCTACGAGCAGTACTTC. It yields the protein CASSASAGGGYEQYF.

This clone was observed a single time. The chain recombines TRBV5-8 with TRBJ1-5, with 7 bases fitting TRBD1. The V segment lost 2 bases and the J segment 6 bases; nucleotides outside the gene matches: 5. Per germline, CDR1 SGHTS and CDR2 YDEGEE. The CDR3 covers 14 residues. CDR3 sequence (DNA): TGTGCCAGCAGCTTACGACAGGGTGGTCAGCCCCAGCATTTT. Amino acid sequence: CASSLRQGGQPQHF. Using reference TRBV5-8 and TRBJ1-5 for the parts outside the CDR3, the full variable domain is EAGVTQSPTHLIKTRGQQATLRCSPISGHTSVYWYQQALGLGLQFLLWYDEGEERNRGNFPPRFSGRQFPNYSSELNVNALELEDSALYLCASSLRQGGQPQHFGDGTRLSIL.

The gene calls are TRBV6-1 and TRBJ1-4; D not certain. The CDR3 length is 16 residues. CDR1 is MNHNS and CDR2 is SASEGT in the germline V gene. The germline V and J ends were trimmed by 2 bases and 0 bases, with 10 bases remaining between them. CDR3 amino acids: CASSEMGGTTNEKLFF. CDR3 coding DNA: TGTGCCAGCAGTGAAATGGGTGGGACAACTAATGAAAAACTGTTTTTT.

The table lists this clone with a count of one. The J gene is TRBJ1-4, the V gene TRBV10-2; a weak D match, TRBD1 (6 bases). The V gene's germline CDR1 is WSHSY and CDR2 SAAADI. CDR3 length equals 14 residues. The germline V and J ends were trimmed by 6 bases and 7 bases, with 15 bases remaining between them. The CDR3 region has the DNA TGCGCCAGCAGCTTACAGGGCCCCTTTGAAAAACTGTTTTTT. Amino acid sequence: CASSLQGPFEKLFF.

This chain connects TRBV27 to TRBJ1-6; D unclear. The ends were cut back, 6 bases at V and 2 bases at J, with 14 bases in the middle. Germline V gives CDR1 MNHEY, CDR2 SMNVEV (reference sequence). This CDR3 contains 16 residues. The CDR3 sequence is CASRPAGSAYNSPLHF. CDR3 nucleotide sequence: TGTGCCAGCAGGCCCGCGGGGAGCGCCTATAATTCACCCCTCCACTTT.

The chain has TRBV7-2 and TRBJ2-7; D uncertain. Trimming stripped 6 bases from V and 4 bases from J, with 7 bases between. Germline V gene lookup returns CDR1 SGHTA and CDR2 FQGNSA. The CDR3 has 11 residues. Here the CDR3 DNA reads TGTGCCAGCAGGGATTTTTACGAGCAGTACTTC. The encoded protein is CASRDFYEQYF.

The chain has TRBV5-1 and TRBJ1-2, with TRBD1 matching 7 bases. J gave up 7 bases and V 5 bases, and 14 bases lay outside the gene matches. Germline values: CDR1 SGHRS, CDR2 YFSETQ. The CDR3 totals 15 residues. CDR3 sequence (DNA): TGCGCCAGCAGGCCACCGGGACAGCGAGTAAGTGGCTACACCTTC. Protein product: CASRPPGQRVSGYTF.